These 32 T cell receptor beta chains came from one sample sequenced in a study of CD8 T cells in Susac syndrome. Reverse transcription of about 0.5 to 1 ug RNA was performed with random hexamers. MiXCR, run by TCRdb on the immunoSEQ multiplex PCR reads, gives a single entry per CDR3 protein. The data hold 65,000 to 85,000 distinct CDR3 sequences, with under 95% observed a single time. Sequencing input: CD8+ T cells from PBMCs. These receptors were obtained from a human donor with Susac syndrome.

As to this clonotype: A read error may produce the germline difference seen at one junction end. The V gene is TRBV12-3 or TRBV12-4, the J gene TRBJ2-1; 7 positions agree with TRBD2. This CDR3 spans 14 amino acids. The CDR3 sequence is CASSFKRDDNKQFF. In DNA, the CDR3 is TGTGCCAGCAGTTTCAAGCGGGACGACAATAAGCAGTTCTTC.

This chain uses TRBV20-1 with TRBJ2-1; 7 positions match TRBD2. J lost 10 bases, V lost 1 base, and 13 bases had no gene match. The germline V gene has CDR1 DFQATT and CDR2 SNEGSKA (reference sequence). This CDR3 region has 15 residues. The DNA of the CDR3 is TGCAGTGCTAGAGTCAGGACTAGGTCCCTCAGAGAGCAGTTCTTC. Amino acids: CSARVRTRSLREQFF.

The chain combines TRBV5-4 with TRBJ2-5; maybe TRBD1 (5 bases). Germline V gene sequence: CDR1 SGHNT, CDR2 YYREEE (reference sequence). Trimming pared 1 base from V and 3 bases from J, leaving 10 bases between. The CDR3 is made up of 14 amino acids. The CDR3, as DNA: TGTGCCAGCAGCTTGTCAGGGCAGAAAGAGACCCAGTACTTC. It is translated as CASSLSGQKETQYF. Complete variable domain (other parts from reference TRBV5-4 and TRBJ2-5): ETGVTQSPTHLIKTRGQQVTLRCSSQSGHNTVSWYQQALGQGPQFIFQYYREEENGRGNFPPRFSGLQFPNYSSELNVNALELDDSALYLCASSLSGQKETQYFGPGTRLLVL.

The chain joins TRBV6-1 to TRBJ2-1; TRBD2 might be the D (6 bases). With 0 bases removed from V and 9 bases from J, the gap between germline ends came to 15 bases. CDR1 and CDR2 (germline): MNHNS, SASEGT. The CDR3 spans 15 residues. The CDR3 bases are TGTGCCAGCAGTGAAGCGCGCGGGGCCGGAGGTGAGCAGTTCTTC. Protein: CASSEARGAGGEQFF.

This rearrangement joins TRBV2 to TRBJ2-3; TRBD2 is a possible D gene (6 bases). Germline V gene sequence: CDR1 SNHLY, CDR2 FYNNEI. This CDR3 has 13 residues. V lost 4 bases and J lost 9, with 14 bases in between. This chain's CDR3 is CASSGPGEVTQYF. Here the CDR3 DNA reads TGTGCCAGCAGTGGCCCGGGGGAGGTGACGCAGTATTTT.

This rearrangement joins TRBV19 to TRBJ1-5, with TRBD1 matching 8 bases. The CDR3 totals 13 residues. Germline V gene data show CDR1 as LNHDA and CDR2 as SQIVND (reference sequence). Trimming cost V 10 bases and J 3 bases; bases outside gene matches: 5. The CDR3 DNA reads as TGTGCCACCATGACAGGGGACAATCAGCCCCAGCATTTT. Translated, it gives CATMTGDNQPQHF.

The V call is TRBV7-2, the J call TRBJ1-2, with D possibly TRBD1 on 5 matching bases. Germline CDR1 and CDR2: SGHTA and FQGNSA. The CDR3 covers 16 residues. Trimming took 5 bases from V and 4 from J, leaving 20 bases between them. The DNA of the CDR3 is TGTGCCAGCAGCCATAAGTCAGGGAGTGTGAGCTATGGCTACACCTTC. Amino acid sequence: CASSHKSGSVSYGYTF.

The genes are TRBV20-1 and TRBJ2-7; D remains ambiguous. The CDR3 loop spans 12 amino acids. Deletions cut 7 bases from V and 0 bases from J, with 10 bases between. Germline-derived CDR1 and CDR2 are DFQATT and SNEGSKA (reference sequence). The chain's CDR3 is CSVAAGSYEQYF. The DNA for the CDR3 is TGCAGTGTTGCGGCAGGCTCCTACGAGCAGTACTTC.

The chain has TRBV6-5 and TRBJ1-1; D unresolved. The CDR3 covers 15 residues. In germline, CDR1 is MNHEY, CDR2 SVGAGI. Trimming cost V 0 bases and J 0 bases, with 8 bases left between them. The CDR3 loop reads CASSYSMRLNTEAFF. The CDR3 region has the DNA TGTGCCAGCAGTTACTCGATGCGACTGAACACTGAAGCTTTCTTT.

The chain employs TRBV7-8 and TRBJ1-4; TRBD1 is a possible D gene (6 bases). CDR1 and CDR2 from the germline V gene are SGHVS and FQNEAQ. Between the trimmed V and J ends, which lost 4 bases and 0 bases, there was a span of 9 bases. This CDR3 spans 15 amino acids. In nucleotides, the CDR3 is TGTGCCAGCAGCTCCGAGGGGGCAACTAATGAAAAACTGTTTTTT. Its translation: CASSSEGATNEKLFF.

The gene calls are TRBV19 and TRBJ1-2; D ambiguous. V lost 6 bases and J 4 bases, leaving 12 bases between the germline ends. Germline loops: CDR1 LNHDA, CDR2 SQIVND (reference sequence). The CDR3 contains 13 residues. CDR3 nucleotide sequence: TGTGCCAGTAGCAATACAGTATCCTATGGCTACACCTTC. Translated, it gives CASSNTVSYGYTF. The entire variable domain, with the rest obtained from reference TRBV19 and TRBJ1-2, is as follows: DGGITQSPKYLFRKEGQNVTLSCEQNLNHDAMYWYRQDPGQGLRLIYYSQIVNDFQKGDIAEGYSVSREKKESFPLTVTSAQKNPTAFYLCASSNTVSYGYTFGSGTRLTVV.

V and J are TRBV7-6 and TRBJ2-1; 10 nucleotides align to TRBD1. This CDR3 is built from 15 residues. J lost 5 bases, V lost 5 bases, and 6 bases had no gene match. CDR1 SGHVS and CDR2 FNYEAQ come from the germline V gene. CDR3 amino acids: CASSPGQGSHNEQFF. In DNA, the CDR3 is TGTGCCAGCAGCCCGGGACAGGGGTCACACAATGAGCAGTTCTTC.

The chain combines TRBV10-2 with TRBJ1-1; the D gene is possibly TRBD1 (6 bases). The CDR3 runs to 12 residues. V lost 5 bases, J lost 6 bases, and 10 bases lay in between. Per the germline V gene, CDR1 is WSHSY and CDR2 is SAAADI. CDR3 amino acids: CASSTGRPEAFF. The CDR3 coding sequence is TGCGCCAGCAGTACAGGGCGGCCTGAAGCTTTCTTT.

The chain is built from TRBV30 and TRBJ1-1, with TRBD1 as a possible D gene (5 bases). CDR1 and CDR2 from the germline V gene are GTSNPN and SVGIG (reference sequence). The V end was cut by 3 bases, the J end by 0 bases, with 8 bases between. This CDR3 contains 13 residues. In DNA, the CDR3 is TGTGCCTGGAGGGACATCTTGAACACTGAAGCTTTCTTT. This sequence encodes CAWRDILNTEAFF.

This chain joins TRBV20-1 and TRBJ2-7; D is perhaps TRBD1 (6 bases). The V gene's germline CDR1 is DFQATT and CDR2 SNEGSKA (reference sequence). With 3 bases removed from V and 9 bases from J, the gap between germline ends came to 30 bases. The CDR3 is 17 amino acids. The CDR3 bases are TGCAGTGCTAGCGAGTTTTCTCGGGACACCCTTTTTGGGGTGCAGTACTTC. Its translation is CSASEFSRDTLFGVQYF.

The chain couples TRBV6-2 or TRBV6-3 to TRBJ1-1, with D unresolved. The length of the CDR3 is 11 residues. Trimming took 6 bases from V and 4 from J, leaving 6 bases between them. The V gene's germline CDR1 is MNHEY and CDR2 SVGEGT. Here the CDR3 DNA reads TGTGCCAGCAGCCACAGCACTGAAGCTTTCTTT. Encoded protein: CASSHSTEAFF.

The gene calls are TRBV28 and TRBJ2-5, with D perhaps TRBD1 or TRBD2 (5 bases each). The CDR3 spans 15 residues. The V gene lost 4 bases and the J gene lost 4 bases, with 16 bases spanning the gap. Germline CDR1 reads MDHEN; CDR2 reads SYDVKM. The CDR3 loop reads CASSSGTSRAETQYF. CDR3 DNA: TGTGCCAGCAGTTCTGGGACCTCAAGGGCAGAGACCCAGTACTTC.

V usage is TRBV20-1 and J usage is TRBJ2-7, with D hard to call. Germline values: CDR1 DFQATT, CDR2 SNEGSKA (reference sequence). The CDR3 loop spans 12 amino acids. The germline V and J ends were trimmed by 3 bases and 2 bases, with 8 bases remaining between them. As DNA, the CDR3 is TGCAGTGCTAGGGCTAGGACCTACGAGCAGTACTTC. Encoded protein: CSARARTYEQYF.

The J gene is TRBJ2-5, the V gene TRBV2; 9 bases are a match to TRBD2. V was pared by 7 bases and J by 1 base, with 4 bases of the junction left unmatched. CDR3 length: 14 residues. Germline V CDR1 and CDR2: SNHLY, FYNNEI. The CDR3 nucleotides read TGTGCCAGCAATTTAGCGGGGGCCCAAGAGACCCAGTACTTC. It yields the protein CASNLAGAQETQYF. Full variable domain (outside the CDR3, taken from reference TRBV2 and TRBJ2-5): EPEVTQTPSHQVTQMGQEVILRCVPISNHLYFYWYRQILGQKVEFLVSFYNNEISEKSEIFDDQFSVERPDGSNFTLKIRSTKLEDSAMYFCASNLAGAQETQYFGPGTRLLVL.

The rearrangement joins TRBV7-2 to TRBJ1-1; D remains unclear. Trimming shortened V by 7 bases and J by 0 bases, and 24 bases separated the two germline ends. CDR3 length: 18 amino acids. CDR1 and CDR2 from the germline V gene are SGHTA and FQGNSA. CDR3 in DNA: TGTGCCAGCAACCCCCAGGACCGGGCAGATTCCATGAACACTGAAGCTTTCTTT. This gives the protein CASNPQDRADSMNTEAFF.

In its sample, this clonotype was seen a few times. This rearrangement joins TRBV19 to TRBJ1-5; the D gene is possibly TRBD1 (6 bases). This CDR3 spans 16 amino acids. Germline V gene data show CDR1 as LNHDA and CDR2 as SQIVND (reference sequence). V dropped 5 bases and J dropped 3 bases, with 17 bases sitting between them. CDR3 nucleotides: TGTGCCAGTAGTGCAGACAGGCTAGGAGTCAATCAGCCCCAGCATTTT. Amino acid sequence: CASSADRLGVNQPQHF.

This chain links TRBV29-1 with TRBJ2-1; 10 positions match TRBD1. The germline gives CDR1 SQVTM, CDR2 ANQGSEA. The junction had 10 bases not matched to a gene; V was cut back by 6 bases and J by 8 bases. This CDR3 is built from 14 residues. The CDR3 sequence is CSVRSGTGDYEQFF. CDR3 bases: TGCAGCGTAAGGTCCGGGACAGGGGATTATGAGCAGTTCTTC.

The table lists this clonotype with a count of one. J is TRBJ1-1 and V is TRBV12-3 or TRBV12-4, with D possibly TRBD1 on 6 matching bases. V lost 4 bases, J lost 0 bases, and 6 bases lay in between. The CDR3 has 13 amino acids. CDR3 sequence: CASSYRVNTEAFF. The CDR3 nucleotides are TGTGCCAGCAGTTACAGGGTGAACACTGAAGCTTTCTTT.

The rearrangement joins TRBV11-2 to TRBJ1-1, with D tentatively TRBD1 (6 bases). The CDR3 covers 14 residues. The germline V gene encodes CDR1 SGHAT and CDR2 FQNNGV. V shed 5 bases and J shed 7 bases, with 17 bases lying between them. The CDR3 DNA is TGTGCCAGCAGCCGCTTGGCAGGGGCAGGTGAAGCTTTCTTT. This sequence encodes CASSRLAGAGEAFF.

This rearrangement joins TRBV20-1 to TRBJ2-1; D unclear. The germline V and J ends were trimmed by 0 bases and 4 bases, with 10 bases remaining between them. Per the germline V gene, CDR1 is DFQATT and CDR2 is SNEGSKA (reference sequence). The length of the CDR3 is 14 residues. The CDR3 DNA sequence: TGCAGTGCTAGAGATCTCGCTGGATACAATGAGCAGTTCTTC. Translating gives CSARDLAGYNEQFF.

The rearrangement joins TRBV18 to TRBJ1-5; tentative D call: TRBD1 (5 bases). V lost 1 base and J lost 3, with 13 bases in between. Per the germline V gene, CDR1 is KGHSH and CDR2 is LQKENI. The CDR3 is 16 amino acids. The CDR3 here is CASSPHPGTTNQPQHF. As DNA, the CDR3 is TGTGCCAGCTCACCACATCCCGGGACCACCAATCAGCCCCAGCATTTT.

The chain carries TRBV7-9 and TRBJ2-7, with D unclear. The CDR3 has 12 residues. Trimming shortened V by 5 bases and J by 6 bases, and 11 bases separated the two germline ends. Germline lookup yields CDR1 SEHNR and CDR2 FQNEAQ (reference sequence). CDR3 bases: TGTGCCAGCAGCCAAGACCCCCGCGAGCAGTACTTC. This encodes CASSQDPREQYF.

The chain joins TRBV5-4 to TRBJ2-7; D unresolved. The CDR3 is 16 amino acids. The V end was cut by 0 bases, the J end by 0 bases, with 13 bases between. Per the germline V gene, CDR1 is SGHNT and CDR2 is YYREEE (reference sequence). DNA of the CDR3: TGTGCCAGCAGCTTGGATTTGACAATAGCCTCCTACGAGCAGTACTTC. Protein product: CASSLDLTIASYEQYF. Filled out from reference TRBV5-4 and TRBJ2-7, the complete variable domain reads ETGVTQSPTHLIKTRGQQVTLRCSSQSGHNTVSWYQQALGQGPQFIFQYYREEENGRGNFPPRFSGLQFPNYSSELNVNALELDDSALYLCASSLDLTIASYEQYFGPGTRLTVT.

The DNA for the CDR3 is TGTGCCAGCAGCTTAGGAGGGGCGGCCGGCCAAGAGACCCAGTACTTC. As protein: CASSLGGAAGQETQYF. The V gene is TRBV7-8, the J gene TRBJ2-5; TRBD1 or TRBD2 may be the D gene (5 bases each). V lost 1 base and J lost 1, with 13 bases in between. The CDR3 runs to 16 residues. Germline V CDR1 and CDR2: SGHVS, FQNEAQ.

J is TRBJ2-2 and V is TRBV15; D not resolved. CDR3 length: 15 residues. Trimming left V 0 bases short and J 4 bases short, with 9 bases between. The germline V gene has CDR1 LNHNV and CDR2 YYDKDF (reference sequence). The CDR3 is CATSREGSFTGELFF. CDR3 bases: TGTGCCACCAGCAGAGAGGGGTCGTTCACCGGGGAGCTGTTTTTT.

The genes are TRBV5-8 and TRBJ2-5; TRBD1 aligns across 8 bases. CDR1 and CDR2 from the germline V gene are SGHTS and YDEGEE. Trimming removed 4 bases from V and 4 bases from J; junction bases left unmatched: 18. CDR3 size: 18 residues. This CDR3 reads CASSPRQGIVVGGETQYF. CDR3 in DNA: TGTGCCAGCAGCCCTAGACAGGGGATAGTTGTCGGGGGAGAGACCCAGTACTTC. Using reference TRBV5-8 and TRBJ2-5 for the parts outside the CDR3, the full variable domain is EAGVTQSPTHLIKTRGQQATLRCSPISGHTSVYWYQQALGLGLQFLLWYDEGEERNRGNFPPRFSGRQFPNYSSELNVNALELEDSALYLCASSPRQGIVVGGETQYFGPGTRLLVL.

The chain couples TRBV18 to TRBJ1-1; D is unclear. CDR3 size: 12 residues. V shed 3 bases and J shed 7 bases, with 9 bases lying between them. Germline CDR1 KGHSH, CDR2 LQKENI. The CDR3 sequence is CASSPQRDEAFF. The CDR3 coding sequence is TGTGCCAGCTCACCCCAAAGGGATGAAGCTTTCTTT.